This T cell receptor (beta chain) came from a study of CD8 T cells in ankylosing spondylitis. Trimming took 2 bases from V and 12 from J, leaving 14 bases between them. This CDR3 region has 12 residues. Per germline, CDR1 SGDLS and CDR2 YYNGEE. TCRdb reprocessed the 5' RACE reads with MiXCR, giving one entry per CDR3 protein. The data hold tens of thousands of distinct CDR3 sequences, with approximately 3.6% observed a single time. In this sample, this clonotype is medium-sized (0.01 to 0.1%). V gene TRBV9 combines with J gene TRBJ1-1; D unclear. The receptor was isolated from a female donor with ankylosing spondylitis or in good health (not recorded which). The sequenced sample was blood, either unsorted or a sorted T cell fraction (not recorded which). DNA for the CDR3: TGTGCCAGCAGCGTCGGGGTGGCCCCTCCTTTCTTT. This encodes CASSVGVAPPFF.